The rows below give T cell receptor beta chains drawn from one sample of a study of cytomegalovirus exposure and HLA in healthy donors. Profiled with immunoSEQ multiplex PCR; TCRdb holds only in-frame clones, not every one. Altogether tens of thousands of clones are present, 86% being singletons, with the ten largest covering around a tenth. Sequences were obtained from PBMCs. The receptors originated from a man aged 25-45 years in good health and CMV-seropositive. The conserved cysteine and the conserved F or W are not part of the CDR3 here. Fields, in order: V gene, J gene, CDR3 protein.

>TRBV18|TRBJ2-3
ASSPIGQDESTDTQY
>TRBV4-1|TRBJ2-2
ASSLALESGELF
>TRBV15|TRBJ2-5
ATQRDRTQETQY
>TRBV7-2|TRBJ2-7
ASSSTQGYEQY
>TRBV25-1|TRBJ2-1
ASSEFGTSAGNNEQF
>TRBV5-1|TRBJ2-1
ASSLGLAGLSEQF
>TRBV18|TRBJ2-2
ASSPRLAGTGELF
>TRBV6-1|TRBJ2-7
ASSGQDSFYEQY
>TRBV4-1|TRBJ2-2
ASSQDGRGTGELF
>TRBV6-1|TRBJ2-1
ASRYGTSQYNEQF
>TRBV5-6|TRBJ2-1
ASSYDSSYNEQF
>TRBV5-1|TRBJ1-2
ASSPGVYGYT
>TRBV13|TRBJ1-1
ASSFRASLNTEAF
>TRBV7-7|TRBJ2-1
ASSLVAGDYNEQF
>TRBV7-9|TRBJ1-1
ASSFGLSTEAF
>TRBV14|TRBJ2-7
ASSQDTTGDEQY
>TRBV9|TRBJ2-1
ASSPTGGWGNEQF
>TRBV30|TRBJ2-7
AWSLGTGISYEQY
>TRBV4-1|TRBJ1-4
ASSQDVGSEEKLF
>TRBV7-2|TRBJ2-1
ASSPRLLAFEQF
>TRBV5-5|TRBJ2-5
ASTVGTSGFQETQY
>TRBV28|TRBJ1-2
ASSPGTALFYT
>TRBV6-4|TRBJ2-7
ASSENVGTGGCEQY
>TRBV7-9|TRBJ1-5
ASSLNTEGAQH
>TRBV6-1|TRBJ2-4
ASSDFGGTKNIQY
>TRBV27|TRBJ1-1
ASRFRQGVEAF
>TRBV11-2|NA
ASSLDYVYEQY
>TRBV5-1|TRBJ2-5
ASSPGRRGPETQY
>TRBV20-1|TRBJ2-1
SAGTRGEQF
>TRBV6-1|TRBJ2-7
ASSEGSLALVYEQY
>TRBV13|TRBJ2-7
ASSPTTGYEQY
>TRBV28|TRBJ1-2
ASRSTGSNYGYT
>TRBV29-1|TRBJ2-6
SASRAGANVLT
>TRBV5-4|TRBJ2-7
ASSFTGTGVEQY
>TRBV5-4|TRBJ2-1
ASSPDTNEQF
>TRBV7-9|TRBJ2-1
ASSLFRTGLAVYNEQF
>TRBV28|TRBJ2-7
ASSGTGGIMSVYYEQY
>TRBV19|TRBJ2-3
ATRRGSTDTQY
>TRBV27|TRBJ2-7
ASSLKGSGTYEQY
>TRBV5-1|TRBJ1-4
ASSSQGLGEKLF
>TRBV4-1|TRBJ1-5
ASSQTTGINQPQH
>TRBV9|TRBJ2-1
ASSVGAGGYEQF
>TRBV2|TRBJ2-3
ASSDVGIAPDTQY
>TRBV5-3|TRBJ1-3
ARSLSRDRGNTIY
>TRBV4-2|TRBJ2-1
ASSLAGSSYNEQF
>TRBV5-4|TRBJ2-7
ASSLYGTSYEQY
>TRBV5-4|TRBJ1-5
ASSAENQPQH
>TRBV6-1|TRBJ1-2
ASRDRGRYGYT
>TRBV9|TRBJ2-7
ASSVEWDLSEQY
>TRBV2|TRBJ2-7
ASRTGTSSYEQY
>TRBV6-1|TRBJ1-5
ASSDLRFNQPQH
>TRBV5-1|TRBJ1-1
ASSRTATNTEAF
>TRBV27|TRBJ2-3
ASSRPFAGVPDTQY
>TRBV4-2|TRBJ2-5
ASSPRTSGDSQETQY
>TRBV5-1|TRBJ2-1
ASSLGRLAGGGPTVNEQF
>TRBV5-1|TRBJ2-7
ASSLEQGSYEQY
>TRBV28|TRBJ2-3
ASSSSPRLDTQY